A selection of T cell receptor beta chains follows, all from one sample in a study of blood T cell repertoires in COVID-19. Produced via immunoSEQ multiplex PCR; TCRdb's table is partial and in-frame only. The sample lists more than 300,000 clones; approximately 87% were seen once. Specimen: peripheral blood. The receptors here all came from a woman younger than 45 with COVID-19, enrolled during active disease. The CDR3 runs from the conserved cysteine through the conserved F or W. The order of the fields is CDR3 DNA, CDR3 protein, clone size, J gene, V gene, D gene. The D gene is left open where the match is weak. Not all rows give a size; the values are once, few, many and, for expanded clones, a class.

TGTGCCTGGACAGGGGGCATTGAGCAGTTCTTC CAWTGGIEQFF . TRBJ2-1 TRBV30 TRBD1
TGCGCCAGCAAGGTATCGGGAGAAAGGAATGAGCAGTTCTTC CASKVSGERNEQFF few TRBJ2-1 TRBV5-1 .
TGTGCCAGCAGCTTAGTGGGCCGGGAAACTGAAGCTTTCTTT CASSLVGRETEAFF . TRBJ1-1 TRBV7-6 .
TGTGCCAGCAGATTTCAAGGCGGACTAGCGCGCAATGAGCAGTTCTTC CASRFQGGLARNEQFF . TRBJ2-1 TRBV13 TRBD2
TGTGCCAGCAGCTTACGGGTCACCGGGGAGCTGTTTTTT CASSLRVTGELFF . TRBJ2-2 TRBV7-3 .
TGTGCCAGCAGTGGTCAGGGGTGGGTCTATGGCTACACCTTC CASSGQGWVYGYTF . TRBJ1-2 TRBV2 .
TGTGCCAGCAGCTGGACAGTAAACCAGCCCCAGCATTTT CASSWTVNQPQHF . TRBJ1-5 TRBV27 .
TGTGCCAGCACCAGAGCGGCGAAGAGCACAGATACGCAGTATTTT CASTRAAKSTDTQYF . TRBJ2-3 TRBV2 .
TGTGCCAGCAGTCTGACCCGGGTGAACACTGAAGCTTTCTTT CASSLTRVNTEAFF once TRBJ1-1 TRBV28 .
TGTGCCAGCAGTTTAGGGGACAGGGCGAACACTGAAGCTTTCTTT CASSLGDRANTEAFF . TRBJ1-1 TRBV28 TRBD1
TGCGCCAGCAATTTAGGACAGGGGCAGGGCGAGCAGTACTTC CASNLGQGQGEQYF . TRBJ2-7 TRBV10-2 TRBD1
TGCGCCAGCAGCCTAAGGACAGGGGGTGTCAATCAGCCCCAGCATTTT CASSLRTGGVNQPQHF few TRBJ1-5 TRBV4-1 TRBD1
TGCGCCAGCAGCCAAGAGGCGGGCATCAATTCACCCCTCCACTTT CASSQEAGINSPLHF . TRBJ1-6 TRBV4-3 .
TGCGCCAGCAGTTACCGGAATGAAAAACTGTTTTTT CASSYRNEKLFF . TRBJ1-4 TRBV5-1 .
TGTGCCAGCAGCAAAAAGGAGGTAGGCAATTCACCCCTCCACTTT CASSKKEVGNSPLHF . TRBJ1-6 TRBV21-1 .
TGTGCCAGCAGAGGGAGCTCTGGAAACACCATATATTTT CASRGSSGNTIYF . TRBJ1-3 TRBV5-4 .